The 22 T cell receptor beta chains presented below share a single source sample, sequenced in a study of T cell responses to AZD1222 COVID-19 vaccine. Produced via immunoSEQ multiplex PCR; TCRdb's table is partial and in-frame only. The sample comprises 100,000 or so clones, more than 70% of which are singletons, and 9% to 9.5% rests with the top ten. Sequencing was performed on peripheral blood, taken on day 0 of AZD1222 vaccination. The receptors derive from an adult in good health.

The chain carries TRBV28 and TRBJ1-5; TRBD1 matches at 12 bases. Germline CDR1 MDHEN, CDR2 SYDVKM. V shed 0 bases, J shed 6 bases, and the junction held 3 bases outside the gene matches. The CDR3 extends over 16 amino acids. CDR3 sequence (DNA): TGTGCCAGCAGTTTATGGGGACAGGGGGCTCGTCAGCCCCAGCATTTT. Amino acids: CASSLWGQGARQPQHF. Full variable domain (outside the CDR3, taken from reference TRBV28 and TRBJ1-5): DVKVTQSSRYLVKRTGEKVFLECVQDMDHENMFWYRQDPGLGLRLIYFSYDVKMKEKGDIPEGYSVSREKKERFSLILESASTNQTSMYLCASSLWGQGARQPQHFGDGTRLSIL.

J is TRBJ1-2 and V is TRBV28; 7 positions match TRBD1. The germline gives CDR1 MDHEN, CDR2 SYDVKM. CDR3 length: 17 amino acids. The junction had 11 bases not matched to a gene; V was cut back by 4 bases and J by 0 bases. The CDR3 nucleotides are TGTGCCAGCAGTTCGGTTAGGGGGCCAGGCCCTAACTATGGCTACACCTTC. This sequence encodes CASSSVRGPGPNYGYTF.

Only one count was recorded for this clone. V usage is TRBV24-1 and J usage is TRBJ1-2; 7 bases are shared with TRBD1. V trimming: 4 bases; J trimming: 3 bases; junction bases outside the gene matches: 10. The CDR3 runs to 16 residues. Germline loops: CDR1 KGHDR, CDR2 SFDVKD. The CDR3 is CATSETPGGMDYGYTF. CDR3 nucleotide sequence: TGTGCCACCAGTGAAACCCCAGGGGGTATGGACTATGGCTACACCTTC.

CDR3 in amino acids: CARGQPQHF. The CDR3 DNA is TGTGCCAGGGGACAGCCCCAGCATTTT. The chain has TRBV12-3 or TRBV12-4 and TRBJ1-5; unclear D gene. This CDR3 spans 9 amino acids. V lost 9 bases, J lost 7 bases, and 4 bases lay in between.

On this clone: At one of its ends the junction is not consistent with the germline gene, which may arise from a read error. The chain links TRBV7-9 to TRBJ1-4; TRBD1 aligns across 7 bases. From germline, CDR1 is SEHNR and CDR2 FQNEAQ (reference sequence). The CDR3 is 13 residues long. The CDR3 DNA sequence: TGTGCCAGCTCGGGACAGCCTCATGAGAAACTGTTTTTT. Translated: CASSGQPHEKLFF.

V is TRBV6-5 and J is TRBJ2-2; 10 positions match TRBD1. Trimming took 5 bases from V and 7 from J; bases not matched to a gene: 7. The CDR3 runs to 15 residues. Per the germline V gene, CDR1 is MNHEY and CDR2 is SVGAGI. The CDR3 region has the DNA TGTGCCAGCAGTCCACAGACAGGGGGCAGCGGGGAGCTGTTTTTT. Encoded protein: CASSPQTGGSGELFF.

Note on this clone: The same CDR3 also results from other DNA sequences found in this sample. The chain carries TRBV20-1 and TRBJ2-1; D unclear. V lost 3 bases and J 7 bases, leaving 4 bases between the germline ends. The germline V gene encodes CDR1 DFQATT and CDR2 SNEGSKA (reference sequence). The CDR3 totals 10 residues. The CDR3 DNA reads TGCAGTGCTAGGGTGAATGAGCAGTTCTTC. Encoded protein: CSARVNEQFF.

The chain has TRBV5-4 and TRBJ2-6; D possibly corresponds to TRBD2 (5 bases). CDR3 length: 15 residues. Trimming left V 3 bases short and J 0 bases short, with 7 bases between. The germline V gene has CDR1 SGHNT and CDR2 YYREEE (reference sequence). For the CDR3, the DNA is TGTGCCAGCAGCTCCGGACTCTCTGGGGCCAACGTCCTGACTTTC. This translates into CASSSGLSGANVLTF.

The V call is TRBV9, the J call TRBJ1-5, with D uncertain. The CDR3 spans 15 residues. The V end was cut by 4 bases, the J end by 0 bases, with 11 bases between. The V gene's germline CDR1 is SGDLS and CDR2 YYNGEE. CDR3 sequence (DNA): TGTGCCAGCAGCCGCGACGGAACTAGCAATCAGCCCCAGCATTTT. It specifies CASSRDGTSNQPQHF.

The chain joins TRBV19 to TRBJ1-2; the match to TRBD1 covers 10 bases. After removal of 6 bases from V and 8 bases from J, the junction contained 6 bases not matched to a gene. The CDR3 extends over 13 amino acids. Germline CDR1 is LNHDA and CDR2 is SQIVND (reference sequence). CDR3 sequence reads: CASRVGTGDGYTF. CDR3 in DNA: TGTGCCAGTAGGGTAGGGACAGGGGACGGCTACACCTTC.

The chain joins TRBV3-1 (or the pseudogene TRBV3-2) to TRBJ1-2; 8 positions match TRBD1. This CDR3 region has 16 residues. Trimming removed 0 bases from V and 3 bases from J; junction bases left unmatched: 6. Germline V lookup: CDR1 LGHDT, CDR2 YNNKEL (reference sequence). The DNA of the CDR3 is TGTGCCAGCAGCCAAGATTTCGGGACAGGATACTATGGCTACACCTTC. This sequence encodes CASSQDFGTGYYGYTF.

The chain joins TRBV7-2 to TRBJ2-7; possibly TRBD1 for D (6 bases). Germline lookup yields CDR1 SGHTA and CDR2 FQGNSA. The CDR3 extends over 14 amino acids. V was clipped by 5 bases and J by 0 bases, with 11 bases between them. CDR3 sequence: CASSQGHASYEQYF. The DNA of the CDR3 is TGTGCCAGCAGCCAGGGACACGCCTCCTACGAGCAGTACTTC.

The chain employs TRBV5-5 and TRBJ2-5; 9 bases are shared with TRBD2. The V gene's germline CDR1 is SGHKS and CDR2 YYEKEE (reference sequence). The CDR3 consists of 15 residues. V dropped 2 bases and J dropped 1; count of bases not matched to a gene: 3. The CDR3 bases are TGTGCCAGCAGCTTTAGCGGGAGCCCCCAAGAGACCCAGTACTTC. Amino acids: CASSFSGSPQETQYF.

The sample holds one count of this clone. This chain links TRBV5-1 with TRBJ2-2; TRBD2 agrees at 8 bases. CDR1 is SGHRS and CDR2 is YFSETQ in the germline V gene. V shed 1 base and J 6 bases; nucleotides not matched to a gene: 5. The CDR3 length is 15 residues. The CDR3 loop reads CASSLYTGGPGELFF. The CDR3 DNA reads TGCGCCAGCAGCTTGTACACGGGAGGGCCCGGGGAGCTGTTTTTT. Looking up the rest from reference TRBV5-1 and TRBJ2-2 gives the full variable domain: KAGVTQTPRYLIKTRGQQVTLSCSPISGHRSVSWYQQTPGQGLQFLFEYFSETQRNKGNFPGRFSGRQFSNSRSEMNVSTLELGDSALYLCASSLYTGGPGELFFGEGSRLTVL.

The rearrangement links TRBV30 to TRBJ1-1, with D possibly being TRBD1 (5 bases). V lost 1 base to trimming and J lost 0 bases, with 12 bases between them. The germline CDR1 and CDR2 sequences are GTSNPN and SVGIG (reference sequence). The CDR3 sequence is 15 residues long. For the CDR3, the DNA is TGTGCCTGGAGTGGCCTCATAGGGGTGAACACTGAAGCTTTCTTT. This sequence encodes CAWSGLIGVNTEAFF.

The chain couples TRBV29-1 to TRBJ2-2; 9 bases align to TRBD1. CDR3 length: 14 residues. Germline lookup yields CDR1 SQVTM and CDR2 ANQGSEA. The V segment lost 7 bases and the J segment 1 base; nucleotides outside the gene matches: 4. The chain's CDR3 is CSAYRGLNTGELFF. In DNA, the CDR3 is TGCAGCGCATACAGGGGGCTGAACACCGGGGAGCTGTTTTTT.

The CDR3 reads CASSPPQRIEQFF. DNA for the CDR3: TGTGCCAGCAGCCCCCCCCAGCGTATTGAGCAGTTCTTC. The chain couples TRBV6-2 or TRBV6-3 to TRBJ2-1; D is uncertain. CDR3 length: 13 amino acids. Trimming shortened V by 6 bases and J by 9 bases, and 15 bases separated the two germline ends. Looked up from germline, CDR1 is MNHEY and CDR2 is SVGEGT.

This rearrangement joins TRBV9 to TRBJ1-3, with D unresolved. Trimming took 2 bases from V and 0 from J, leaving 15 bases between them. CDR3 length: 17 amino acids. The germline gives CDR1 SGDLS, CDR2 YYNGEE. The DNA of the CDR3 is TGTGCCAGCAGCGTTGCTTCGACCCGACTCTCTGGAAACACCATATATTTT. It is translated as CASSVASTRLSGNTIYF. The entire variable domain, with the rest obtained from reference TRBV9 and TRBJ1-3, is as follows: DSGVTQTPKHLITATGQRVTLRCSPRSGDLSVYWYQQSLDQGLQFLIQYYNGEERAKGNILERFSAQQFPDLHSELNLSSLELGDSALYFCASSVASTRLSGNTIYFGEGSWLTVV.

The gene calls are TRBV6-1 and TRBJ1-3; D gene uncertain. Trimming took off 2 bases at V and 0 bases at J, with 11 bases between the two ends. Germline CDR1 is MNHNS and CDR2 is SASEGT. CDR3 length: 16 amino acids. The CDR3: CASSELKEISGNTIYF. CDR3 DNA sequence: TGTGCCAGCAGTGAATTGAAGGAGATCTCTGGAAACACCATATATTTT.

CDR3 sequence reads: CASSLTRGGYGYTF. The CDR3 DNA sequence: TGTGCCAGCAGCTTAACCAGGGGGGGCTATGGCTACACCTTC. V gene TRBV7-8 combines with J gene TRBJ1-2; the match to TRBD1 covers 7 bases. CDR3 length: 14 residues. Looked up from germline, CDR1 is SGHVS and CDR2 is FQNEAQ. The V and J ends lost 2 bases and 4 bases, in that order; junction bases with no gene match: 4.

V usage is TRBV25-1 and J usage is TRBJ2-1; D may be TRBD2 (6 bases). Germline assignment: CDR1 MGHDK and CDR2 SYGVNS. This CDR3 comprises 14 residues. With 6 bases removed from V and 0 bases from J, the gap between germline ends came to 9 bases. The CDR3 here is CASRDSGSYNEQFF. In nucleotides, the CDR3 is TGTGCCAGCAGGGATAGCGGCTCCTACAATGAGCAGTTCTTC.

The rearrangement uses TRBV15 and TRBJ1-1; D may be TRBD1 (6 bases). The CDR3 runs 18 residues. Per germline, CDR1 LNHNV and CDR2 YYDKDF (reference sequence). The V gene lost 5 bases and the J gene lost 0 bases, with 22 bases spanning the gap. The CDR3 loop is CATSSRGRGTWMNTEAFF. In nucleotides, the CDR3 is TGTGCCACCAGCTCCCGAGGCAGGGGCACTTGGATGAACACTGAAGCTTTCTTT.